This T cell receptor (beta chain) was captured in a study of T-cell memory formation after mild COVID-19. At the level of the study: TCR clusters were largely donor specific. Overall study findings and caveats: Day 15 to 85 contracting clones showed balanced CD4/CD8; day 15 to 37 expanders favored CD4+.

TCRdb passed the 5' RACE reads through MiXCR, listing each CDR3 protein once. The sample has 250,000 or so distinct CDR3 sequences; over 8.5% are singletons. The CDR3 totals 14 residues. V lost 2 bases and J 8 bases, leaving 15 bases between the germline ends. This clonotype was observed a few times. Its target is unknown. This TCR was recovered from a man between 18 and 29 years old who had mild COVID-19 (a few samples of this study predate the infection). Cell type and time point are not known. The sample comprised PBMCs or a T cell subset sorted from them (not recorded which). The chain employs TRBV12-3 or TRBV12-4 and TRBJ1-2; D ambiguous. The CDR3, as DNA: TGTGCCAGCAGTTTAACACCCACTCGGGGAGGCTACACCTTC. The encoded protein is CASSLTPTRGGYTF.